This TCR beta chain was obtained from a study of identical twins. This clonotype was picked up a small number of times. Germline CDR1 and CDR2: SGDLS and YYNGEE. The CDR3 contains 16 residues. Trimming shortened V by 3 bases and J by 1 base, and 11 bases separated the two germline ends. Each CDR3 protein is one row after TCRdb ran MiXCR on the 5' RACE reads. In the table there are hundreds of thousands of distinct CDR3 sequences, around 21% of which are singletons. The same sample was also studied in work on T cells expressing NK-cell markers. Per that paper: HCMV seropositivity characterized most of the eight sequenced donors, and seronegativity one. Of the CD8+ T cell pool in several donors, roughly 1.0-7.0% was accounted for by dominant NKG2C+ clonotypes. Topping the CD3+CD56-NKG2C+ fraction as well were these clonotypes, in a handful of donors.

V is TRBV9 and J is TRBJ1-6, with unresolved D. Input material: PBMCs. The clonotype originates from a woman younger than 35 in good health. Here the CDR3 reads CASSGANGSYNSPLHF. For the CDR3, the DNA is TGTGCCAGCAGCGGGGCGAATGGGTCCTATAATTCACCCCTCCACTTT. The full variable domain, rest sourced from reference TRBV9 and TRBJ1-6, is DSGVTQTPKHLITATGQRVTLRCSPRSGDLSVYWYQQSLDQGLQFLIQYYNGEERAKGNILERFSAQQFPDLHSELNLSSLELGDSALYFCASSGANGSYNSPLHFGNGTRLTVT.